This passage covers 13 T cell receptor beta chains from one sample sequenced in a study of OX40 agonist ivuxolimab in advanced cancers. The repertoire was sequenced with immunoSEQ multiplex PCR; TCRdb's copy has only in-frame clones and lacks some. The repertoire consists of roughly 90,000 clones, with roughly 93% occurring once and the leading ten covering under 0.35%. The sample in question was CD4+ or CD8+ T cells sorted from blood, obtained in a trial of the OX40 agonist ivuxolimab. The receptors originated from an adult with an advanced solid tumor such as melanoma, head and neck, liver or kidney cancer.

Of note for this clone: One junction end does not reproduce the germline sequence, and a read error may be involved. V is TRBV7-9 and J is TRBJ2-1, with 10 bases identical to TRBD2. CDR1 SEHNR and CDR2 FQNEAQ come from the germline V gene (reference sequence). CDR3 length equals 16 residues. Here the CDR3 DNA reads TGTACCAGCAGCTTGCTGGGCAGCGGGAGGGGCAATGAGCAGTTCTTC. It encodes CTSSLLGSGRGNEQFF.

J is TRBJ1-1 and V is TRBV30; D is ambiguous. The V gene's germline CDR1 is GTSNPN and CDR2 SVGIG (reference sequence). V was clipped by 3 bases and J by 2 bases, with 10 bases between them. There are 13 residues in the CDR3. Here the CDR3 DNA reads TGTGCCTGGAGCAGGAACACAAACACTGAAGCTTTCTTT. Translation: CAWSRNTNTEAFF. The whole variable domain, filled in from reference TRBV30 and TRBJ1-1, reads SQTIHQWPATLVQPVGSPLSLECTVEGTSNPNLYWYRQAAGRGLQLLFYSVGIGQISSEVPQNLSASRPQDRQFILSSKKLLLSDSGFYLCAWSRNTNTEAFFGQGTRLTVV.

The chain couples TRBV11-2 to TRBJ2-2, with D unclear. This CDR3 region has 15 residues. Trimming shortened V by 5 bases and J by 0 bases, and 10 bases separated the two germline ends. Looked up from germline, CDR1 is SGHAT and CDR2 is FQNNGV. The DNA of the CDR3 is TGTGCCAGCAGCCTCCCGGCGTCGAACACCGGGGAGCTGTTTTTT. Amino acids: CASSLPASNTGELFF.

The chain uses TRBV6-1 and TRBJ1-3, with 10 bases identical to TRBD1. Per germline, CDR1 MNHNS and CDR2 SASEGT. This CDR3 has 16 residues. V dropped 2 bases and J dropped 4; count of bases not matched to a gene: 5. The CDR3 DNA follows: TGTGCCAGCAGTGAATACGACAGGGGGCCCGGAAACACCATATATTTT. Translating it yields CASSEYDRGPGNTIYF.

A remark on this clone: Within the sample, other DNA sequences also encode this same CDR3. This chain links TRBV15 with TRBJ2-3, with D hard to call. The CDR3 length is 14 residues. From germline, CDR1 is LNHNV and CDR2 YYDKDF (reference sequence). Trimming took 1 base from V and 0 from J, leaving 5 bases between them. CDR3: CATSRGLSTDTQYF. The CDR3, as DNA: TGTGCCACCAGCAGAGGACTTAGCACAGATACGCAGTATTTT. Full variable domain (missing parts from reference TRBV15 and TRBJ2-3): DAMVIQNPRYQVTQFGKPVTLSCSQTLNHNVMYWYQQKSSQAPKLLFHYYDKDFNNEADTPDNFQSRRPNTSFCFLDIRSPGLGDTAMYLCATSRGLSTDTQYFGPGTRLTVL.

This chain uses TRBV18 with TRBJ1-2; perhaps TRBD1 as D (5 bases). Trimming pared 5 bases from V and 1 base from J, leaving 11 bases between. Per germline, CDR1 KGHSH and CDR2 LQKENI. CDR3 length: 14 residues. The CDR3: CASSDQGFNYGYTF. The CDR3 nucleotides are TGTGCCAGCTCAGATCAGGGTTTTAACTATGGCTACACCTTC.

V is TRBV28 and J is TRBJ1-5, with D perhaps matching TRBD1 (5 bases). Trimming shortened V by 7 bases and J by 0 bases, and 13 bases separated the two germline ends. CDR1 and CDR2 (germline): MDHEN, SYDVKM. CDR3 length equals 15 residues. The CDR3 loop reads CASTSDIFSNQPQHF. CDR3 sequence (DNA): TGTGCCAGCACCTCGGACATATTTAGCAATCAGCCCCAGCATTTT.

This chain joins TRBV5-4 and TRBJ2-1; a weak D match, TRBD2 (6 bases). The length of the CDR3 is 15 residues. Germline V gene sequence: CDR1 SGHNT, CDR2 YYREEE (reference sequence). V was pared by 4 bases and J by 0 bases, with 11 bases between. The CDR3 sequence is CASSLSGSSYNEQFF. DNA of the CDR3: TGTGCCAGCAGCCTTAGCGGAAGCTCCTACAATGAGCAGTTCTTC.

The chain recombines TRBV7-8 with TRBJ2-7, with 7 bases aligning to TRBD2. The germline V gene encodes CDR1 SGHVS and CDR2 FQNEAQ. J lost 0 bases, V lost 6 bases, and 8 bases had no gene match. The CDR3 totals 15 residues. CDR3 nucleotides: TGTGCCAGCAGTAAAACCCTAGCGGCCTCCTACGAGCAGTACTTC. The encoded protein is CASSKTLAASYEQYF.

This clone was seen only once. The chain couples TRBV5-1 to TRBJ2-5, with TRBD2 matching over 13 bases. V shed 4 bases and J 2 bases; nucleotides not matched to a gene: 5. Per germline, CDR1 SGHRS and CDR2 YFSETQ. This CDR3 is built from 16 residues. The CDR3 loop is CASSATSGRGQETQYF. CDR3 coding DNA: TGCGCCAGCAGCGCAACTAGCGGGAGGGGGCAAGAGACCCAGTACTTC.

V and J are TRBV7-6 and TRBJ2-1; tentatively, D is TRBD2 (5 bases). This CDR3 contains 15 residues. Per the germline V gene, CDR1 is SGHVS and CDR2 is FNYEAQ. V shed 1 base and J shed 0 bases, with 7 bases lying between them. The CDR3 DNA is TGTGCCAGCAGCTTAGTCGCGGGCTCCTACAATGAGCAGTTCTTC. Amino acid sequence: CASSLVAGSYNEQFF. The full variable domain, completed using reference TRBV7-6 and TRBJ2-1, is GAGVSQSPRYKVTKRGQDVALRCDPISGHVSLYWYRQALGQGPEFLTYFNYEAQQDKSGLPNDRFSAERPEGSISTLTIQRTEQRDSAMYRCASSLVAGSYNEQFFGPGTRLTVL.

The chain has TRBV7-3 and TRBJ2-3; D is perhaps TRBD1 or TRBD2 (5 bases each). Trimming pared 5 bases from V and 2 bases from J, leaving 11 bases between. This CDR3 has 14 amino acids. Looked up from germline, CDR1 is SGHTA and CDR2 is FQGTGA. Here the CDR3 DNA reads TGTGCCAGCAGCCCGATCGGGGCCACAGATACGCAGTATTTT. This gives the protein CASSPIGATDTQYF.

The J gene is TRBJ2-3, the V gene TRBV19; TRBD1 might be the D (6 bases). Deletions cut 8 bases from V and 3 bases from J, with 12 bases between. This CDR3 is built from 13 residues. In germline, CDR1 is LNHDA, CDR2 SQIVND (reference sequence). This chain's CDR3 is CASADSGTDTQYF. For the CDR3, the DNA is TGTGCCAGTGCGGACAGTGGGACAGATACGCAGTATTTT.